Detailed here is one T cell receptor beta chain. As yet, its antigen is unknown. The source of the sample is a study of cytomegalovirus exposure and HLA in healthy donors. Study background: Tens of millions of unique TCR sequences came from HLA-typed donors in an early release.

Study-level findings and limits: The productive fraction for most TCR beta V segments was about 87% or about 30% in an earlier analysis. Relative to equally common others, HLA-associated TCR beta chains showed greater clonal expansion in a later analysis.

Nominally healthy donors were sampled, though unrecorded immune exposures were likely. PCR was performed using 60 Vbeta and 13 Jbeta primers. Clones were read by immunoSEQ multiplex PCR, and TCRdb kept only the in-frame ones, dropping some. The sample records 150,000 to 200,000 clones, around 81% being singletons. Per the germline V gene, CDR1 is SGDLS and CDR2 is YYNGEE. This CDR3 contains 17 residues. V dropped 0 bases and J dropped 4; count of bases not matched to a gene: 12. The sequence was obtained from a man aged 35-49 years in good health and CMV-seronegative. The rearrangement joins TRBV9 to TRBJ1-2; 7 bases map to TRBD1. Sequencing input: PBMCs. The CDR3 protein is CASSVAADRQSAYGYTF. CDR3 bases: TGTGCCAGCAGCGTAGCGGCGGACAGGCAGTCGGCCTATGGCTACACCTTC. Variable domain in full (rest from reference TRBV9 and TRBJ1-2): DSGVTQTPKHLITATGQRVTLRCSPRSGDLSVYWYQQSLDQGLQFLIQYYNGEERAKGNILERFSAQQFPDLHSELNLSSLELGDSALYFCASSVAADRQSAYGYTFGSGTRLTVV.